This T cell receptor (beta chain) was identified in a study of CD8 T cells in ankylosing spondylitis. This CDR3 has 14 residues. Trimming took 7 bases from V and 5 from J; bases not matched to a gene: 7. CDR1 and CDR2 from the germline V gene are SQVTM and ANQGSEA. Quantitative 5'-RACE with molecular barcodes generated TCR beta libraries. TCRdb ran MiXCR on the 5' RACE reads and lists one entry per CDR3 protein. The sample contains around 120,000 distinct CDR3 sequences, around 24% of which appear only once. This receptor was taken from a male donor with ankylosing spondylitis. Sequencing was performed on synovial fluid, either unsorted or a sorted T cell fraction (not recorded which). The V gene is TRBV29-1, the J gene TRBJ2-3; the match to TRBD2 covers 12 bases. CDR3 residues: CSARLAGAQDTQYF. In nucleotides, the CDR3 is TGCAGCGCCCGACTAGCGGGAGCTCAAGATACGCAGTATTTT.